The 16 T cell receptor beta chains below were found in one sample sequenced in a study of T cells in localized non-small cell lung cancer. Clones were sequenced by immunoSEQ multiplex PCR, and TCRdb holds only the in-frame ones, with some missing. The table shows 1,200 or so clones, with around a fifth occurring only once. The sample here was normal lung tissue next to the tumor, taken before any cancer treatment. These TCRs come from a female donor aged 60 or older with stage I squamous cell lung carcinoma.

This clone was found a few times. The chain has TRBV14 and TRBJ1-1, with TRBD1 matching 7 bases. CDR3 length equals 15 residues. Losses at the gene ends were 4 bases for V and 3 bases for J; bases not matched to a gene: 8. Germline CDR1 and CDR2: SGHDN and FVKESK. The CDR3 DNA follows: TGTGCCAGCAGCCCGAGGACAGGTTGGGACACTGAAGCTTTCTTT. Its protein is CASSPRTGWDTEAFF.

This clone was found once. V is TRBV18 and J is TRBJ2-1, with 12 bases that match TRBD2. Per germline, CDR1 KGHSH and CDR2 LQKENI. CDR3 length: 17 amino acids. V trimming: 2 bases; J trimming: 5 bases; junction bases outside the gene matches: 7. As DNA, the CDR3 is TGTGCCAGCTCACCAATAGTTCGGACTAGCGGGAACAATGAGCAGTTCTTC. It translates to CASSPIVRTSGNNEQFF.

The V gene is TRBV5-1, the J gene TRBJ2-7, with TRBD1 matching over 11 bases. Germline-derived CDR1 and CDR2 are SGHRS and YFSETQ. Losses at the gene ends were 4 bases for V and 4 bases for J; bases not matched to a gene: 4. This CDR3 contains 14 residues. The CDR3 sequence: CASSVDRGQYEQYF. CDR3 coding DNA: TGCGCCAGCAGCGTGGACAGGGGGCAGTACGAGCAGTACTTC. The whole variable domain, filled in from reference TRBV5-1 and TRBJ2-7, reads KAGVTQTPRYLIKTRGQQVTLSCSPISGHRSVSWYQQTPGQGLQFLFEYFSETQRNKGNFPGRFSGRQFSNSRSEMNVSTLELGDSALYLCASSVDRGQYEQYFGPGTRLTVT.

This clone rates as large. The rearrangement links TRBV18 to TRBJ1-1, with D hard to call. Germline-derived CDR1 and CDR2 are KGHSH and LQKENI. CDR3 size: 13 residues. The germline V and J ends were trimmed by 4 bases and 3 bases, with 9 bases remaining between them. CDR3 sequence reads: CASSRIQDTEAFF. CDR3 DNA: TGTGCCAGCTCACGCATTCAGGACACTGAAGCTTTCTTT. Based on the CDR3 plus reference TRBV18 and TRBJ1-1, the full variable domain is NAGVMQNPRHLVRRRGQEARLRCSPMKGHSHVYWYRQLPEEGLKFMVYLQKENIIDESGMPKERFSAEFPKEGPSILRIQQVVRGDSAAYFCASSRIQDTEAFFGQGTRLTVV.

The J gene is TRBJ2-5, the V gene TRBV5-1; 15 bases agree with TRBD2. Germline assignment: CDR1 SGHRS and CDR2 YFSETQ. Germline trimming cut 4 bases from V and 1 base from J; bases unmatched to any gene: 5. This CDR3 region has 17 residues. CDR3 in amino acids: CASSPGLAGGPQETQYF. The CDR3 DNA follows: TGCGCCAGCAGCCCGGGACTAGCGGGAGGACCCCAAGAGACCCAGTACTTC.

The chain joins TRBV11-3 to TRBJ2-1; D perhaps matches TRBD2 (6 bases). The V end lost 1 base, the J end lost 12 bases, and 19 bases lay between the germline ends. CDR1 and CDR2 (germline): SGHNT, YENEEA. The CDR3 consists of 15 residues. In nucleotides, the CDR3 is TGTGCCAGCAGCTTAGGACTAGGTTCCCTTGCGCGGCAGTTCTTC. It specifies CASSLGLGSLARQFF.

This clone rates as medium-sized (0.01 to 0.1%). The rearrangement links TRBV23-1 to TRBJ1-4, with TRBD1 matching 9 bases. TRBV23-1 is sorted into the ORF group, with uncertain function. The V segment lost 6 bases and the J segment 4 bases; nucleotides outside the gene matches: 9. The CDR3 covers 16 residues. CDR3 loop: CASSQAADRGNEKLFF. CDR3 DNA sequence: TGCGCCAGCAGCCAGGCGGCGGACAGGGGTAATGAAAAACTGTTTTTT.

V is TRBV28 and J is TRBJ2-3; 9 bases line up with TRBD2. CDR3 length: 17 residues. CDR1 is MDHEN and CDR2 is SYDVKM in the germline V gene. V trimming: 3 bases; J trimming: 0 bases; junction bases outside the gene matches: 7. This CDR3 is CASSFMSSGTSTDTQYF. CDR3 in DNA: TGTGCCAGCAGTTTCATGTCTAGCGGGACTAGCACAGATACGCAGTATTTT.

This clone is labeled large (0.1 to 1%). The rearrangement links TRBV28 to TRBJ1-1, with 7 bases matching TRBD1. CDR3 length: 14 amino acids. The junction had 7 bases not matched to a gene; V was cut back by 4 bases and J by 5 bases. Germline values: CDR1 MDHEN, CDR2 SYDVKM. This chain's CDR3 is CASSYPGGWTEAFF. For the CDR3, the DNA is TGTGCCAGCAGTTATCCAGGGGGGTGGACTGAAGCTTTCTTT.

CDR3 sequence: CAISEGASGSLRSQYF. CDR3 DNA sequence: TGTGCCATCAGTGAGGGCGCTAGCGGGAGCCTAAGATCGCAGTATTTT. The chain uses TRBV10-3 and TRBJ2-3; 10 bases are a match to TRBD2. Trimming took 2 bases from V and 10 from J; bases not matched to a gene: 12. Per the germline V gene, CDR1 is ENHRY and CDR2 is SYGVKD. The length of the CDR3 is 16 residues.

In its sample, this clone was seen a few times. The rearrangement joins TRBV11-3 to TRBJ2-7; unclear D gene. CDR3 length: 15 residues. Germline CDR1 and CDR2: SGHNT and YENEEA. Trimming pared 4 bases from V and 3 bases from J, leaving 16 bases between. The CDR3 DNA is TGTGCCAGCAGCTCGCCCGGGTTCGGGCACTACGAGCAGTACTTC. Amino acids: CASSSPGFGHYEQYF.

The rearrangement uses TRBV28 and TRBJ2-7; TRBD1 agrees at 10 bases. Germline CDR1 MDHEN, CDR2 SYDVKM. V was clipped by 4 bases and J by 5 bases; unmatched bases: 8. The CDR3 runs 15 residues. The CDR3 sequence: CASSSGGTGENEQYF. The CDR3 DNA sequence: TGTGCCAGCAGTTCTGGTGGGACAGGGGAGAACGAGCAGTACTTC. The whole variable domain, remainder taken from reference TRBV28 and TRBJ2-7, is DVKVTQSSRYLVKRTGEKVFLECVQDMDHENMFWYRQDPGLGLRLIYFSYDVKMKEKGDIPEGYSVSREKKERFSLILESASTNQTSMYLCASSSGGTGENEQYFGPGTRLTVT.

In its sample, this clone is large (0.1 to 1%). This chain uses TRBV30 with TRBJ2-7; 9 bases fit TRBD2. V trimming: 0 bases; J trimming: 6 bases; junction bases outside the gene matches: 6. There are 14 residues in the CDR3. Germline V CDR1 and CDR2: GTSNPN, SVGIG (reference sequence). The CDR3 here is CAWSVKGTSPEQYF. Written as DNA, the CDR3 is TGTGCCTGGAGTGTAAAAGGGACTAGCCCCGAGCAGTACTTC.

This chain connects TRBV29-1 to TRBJ2-3, with TRBD1 matching over 9 bases. The V gene's germline CDR1 is SQVTM and CDR2 ANQGSEA. The CDR3 has 17 amino acids. The V gene end was trimmed by 1 base and the J gene end by 0 bases; junction bases not matched to a gene: 8. CDR3 amino acids: CSVEGGQGPRSTDTQYF. CDR3 DNA sequence: TGCAGCGTTGAAGGAGGACAGGGGCCCCGCAGCACAGATACGCAGTATTTT.

About this clone itself: Germline is not matched at one junction end, which may reflect a read error. The chain uses TRBV6-8 and TRBJ1-1; 10 bases are a match to TRBD1. The CDR3 consists of 14 residues. Germline V gene sequence: CDR1 MNHGY, CDR2 SAAAGT. CDR3 coding DNA: TGTGCCATCAGTGTTGACAGGGGGCTCACTGAAGCTTTCTTT. Translation: CAISVDRGLTEAFF.

CDR3 sequence reads: CASRTSVGNEQFF. The CDR3 DNA reads as TGTGCCAGCAGAACTAGCGTAGGGAATGAGCAGTTCTTC. V usage is TRBV25-1 and J usage is TRBJ2-1; TRBD2 agrees at 7 bases. J was trimmed by 7 bases and V by 6 bases; bases with no gene match: 6. The CDR3 has 13 amino acids. Germline assignment: CDR1 MGHDK and CDR2 SYGVNS. The full variable domain, its missing parts supplied by reference TRBV25-1 and TRBJ2-1, is EADIYQTPRYLVIGTGKKITLECSQTMGHDKMYWYQQDPGMELHLIHYSYGVNSTEKGDLSSESTVSRIRTEHFPLTLESARPSHTSQYLCASRTSVGNEQFFGPGTRLTVL.